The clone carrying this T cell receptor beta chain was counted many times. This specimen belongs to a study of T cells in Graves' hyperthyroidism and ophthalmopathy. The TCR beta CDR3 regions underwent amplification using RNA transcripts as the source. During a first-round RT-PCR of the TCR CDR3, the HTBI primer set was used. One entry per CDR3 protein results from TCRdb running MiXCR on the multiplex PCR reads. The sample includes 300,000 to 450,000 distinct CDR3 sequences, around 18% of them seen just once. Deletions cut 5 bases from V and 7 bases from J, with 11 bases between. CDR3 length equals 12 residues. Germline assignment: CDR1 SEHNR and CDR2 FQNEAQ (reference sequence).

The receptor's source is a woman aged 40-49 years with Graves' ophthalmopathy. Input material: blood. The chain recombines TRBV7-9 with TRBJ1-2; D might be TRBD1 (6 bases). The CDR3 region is CASSVKGGGYTF. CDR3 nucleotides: TGTGCCAGCAGCGTAAAGGGGGGTGGCTACACCTTC.